This T cell receptor beta chain was sequenced in a study of control samples from healthy donors and cancer patients. Looked up from germline, CDR1 is MGHDK and CDR2 is SYGVNS. The CDR3 is made up of 15 amino acids. V shed 8 bases and J 6 bases; nucleotides not matched to a gene: 15. Clones were sequenced by immunoSEQ multiplex PCR, and TCRdb holds only the in-frame ones, with some missing. The sample carries 85,000 to 120,000 clones, about 91% recorded once. The V gene is TRBV25-1, the J gene TRBJ1-2; TRBD1 agrees at 7 bases. This clonotype originated in a woman younger than 30 in good health. Sequences were obtained from blood. CDR3 nucleotides: TGTGCCAGCGCCCCGACAGGGCCGCAGGGAAATGGCTACACCTTC. It is translated as CASAPTGPQGNGYTF.